These 4 T cell receptor beta chains share one sample of origin, sequenced in a study of blood T cells in healthy people across ages. A sample-barcoded 5' primer and a J-beta primer mix were used in a second PCR of roughly 7 to 11 cycles. Via MiXCR, TCRdb re-called the 5' RACE reads, giving one row per CDR3 protein. The repertoire holds hundreds of thousands of distinct CDR3 sequences, with roughly 49% as singletons. The material sequenced was blood. Every receptor here comes from a woman aged 55-70 years in good health.

This chain connects TRBV12-3 or TRBV12-4 to TRBJ2-7; TRBD2 matches 9 bases. The length of the CDR3 is 16 residues. The J segment lost 7 bases and the V segment lost 1 base, leaving 11 bases of the junction unmatched. The CDR3 DNA reads TGTGCCAGCAGTTTAGGAGGTAGCGGGAGTTACAATGAGCAGTACTTC. It translates to CASSLGGSGSYNEQYF.

The chain employs TRBV20-1 and TRBJ1-2, with 7 bases identical to TRBD1. V trimming: 5 bases; J trimming: 7 bases; junction bases outside the gene matches: 7. The CDR3 is 12 amino acids. Germline V lookup: CDR1 DFQATT, CDR2 SNEGSKA (reference sequence). The CDR3 DNA reads TGCAGTGCTGGGGGACAGCTAAGTGGCTACACCTTC. Protein sequence: CSAGGQLSGYTF.

As DNA, the CDR3 is TGCAGTGCCCGCGACCAGAAGTTCAGGACAGATACGCAGTATTTT. Translation: CSARDQKFRTDTQYF. J is TRBJ2-3 and V is TRBV20-1; D remains unclear. The germline V gene encodes CDR1 DFQATT and CDR2 SNEGSKA (reference sequence). Trimming shortened V by 6 bases and J by 3 bases, and 19 bases separated the two germline ends. The CDR3 runs to 15 residues.

The rearrangement uses TRBV5-1 and TRBJ1-1; maybe TRBD1 (5 bases). Germline V gene sequence: CDR1 SGHRS, CDR2 YFSETQ. The CDR3 covers 11 residues. V shed 7 bases and J shed 6 bases, with 10 bases lying between them. The CDR3 loop is CASGTGPEAFF. In DNA, the CDR3 is TGCGCCAGCGGAACAGGTCCTGAAGCTTTCTTT.